This T cell receptor beta chain was documented in a study of blood T cell repertoires in COVID-19. As for the study in general: Sources were T cells, B-cell-depleted T cells, or PBMCs; the material itself was cDNA or gDNA.

Assignments of participants to cohorts depended upon their own reported clinical history. TCRdb's copy holds only in-frame clones and misses some; the assay was immunoSEQ multiplex PCR. This sample carries approximately 300,000 clones, roughly 89% of them seen once, and the ten largest clones take around 4.3%. V lost 2 bases, J lost 8 bases, and 14 bases stayed unmatched. The CDR3 runs 16 residues. The germline V gene encodes CDR1 MDHEN and CDR2 SYDVKM. V gene TRBV28 combines with J gene TRBJ1-2; TRBD1 matches at 7 bases. Sequencing was done on a sample of PBMCs or T cells enriched from blood (not recorded which). This receptor was taken from a young woman with acute COVID-19. The CDR3 DNA sequence: TGTGCCAGCAGTTTAAATCTATTGGAGGGGGCGAGAGGCTACACCTTC. Its translation is CASSLNLLEGARGYTF.